Described below is a single T cell receptor (beta chain) sequence and its context. The antigen remains undetermined. This specimen comes from a study of post-analysis software for immune sequencing data. Across the whole study: Multiple sclerosis in the patients followed relapsing-remitting, secondary progressive and progressive-relapsing courses.

Unique molecular identifiers tagged the TCR beta cDNA libraries. Some 500,000 cDNA molecules were obtained per 1 to 10 million input T cells. TCRdb fed the PCR reads into MiXCR, producing one record per CDR3 protein. This repertoire shows approximately 660,000 distinct CDR3 sequences, around 64% found once; its top ten account for around 10%. Findings and caveats of the study: With TRBV5-6, TRBV5-1 and TRBV20-1 included, about five TRBV segments were more frequent in patients than in controls. For normalized Chao1 diversity, multiple sclerosis patients scored significantly lower than controls did.

This CDR3 contains 12 residues. Germline-derived CDR1 and CDR2 are LNHNV and YYDKDF (reference sequence). Trimming pared 0 bases from V and 5 bases from J, leaving 5 bases between. Sequences were obtained from blood. J is TRBJ2-7 and V is TRBV15; no clear D. The clonotype comes from a girl aged 2-10 years with multiple sclerosis. In DNA, the CDR3 is TGTGCCACCAGCAGAGATATAGACGAGCAGTACTTC. It yields the protein CATSRDIDEQYF.